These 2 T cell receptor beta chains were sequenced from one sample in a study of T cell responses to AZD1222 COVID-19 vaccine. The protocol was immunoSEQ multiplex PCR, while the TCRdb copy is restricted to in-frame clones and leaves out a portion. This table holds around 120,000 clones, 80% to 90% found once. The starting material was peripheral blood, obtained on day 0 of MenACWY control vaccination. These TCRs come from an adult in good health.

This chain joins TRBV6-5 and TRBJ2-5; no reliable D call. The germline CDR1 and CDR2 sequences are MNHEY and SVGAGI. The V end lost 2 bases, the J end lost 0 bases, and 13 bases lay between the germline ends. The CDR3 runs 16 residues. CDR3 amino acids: CASSYGISLYQETQYF. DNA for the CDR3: TGTGCCAGCAGTTACGGTATTAGCCTCTACCAAGAGACCCAGTACTTC.

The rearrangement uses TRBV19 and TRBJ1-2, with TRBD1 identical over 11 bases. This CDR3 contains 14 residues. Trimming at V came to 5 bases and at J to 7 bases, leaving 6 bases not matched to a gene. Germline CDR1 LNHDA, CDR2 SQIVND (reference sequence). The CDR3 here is CASSLLDRGLGYTF. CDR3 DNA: TGTGCCAGTAGTCTCCTGGACAGGGGGCTTGGCTACACCTTC.